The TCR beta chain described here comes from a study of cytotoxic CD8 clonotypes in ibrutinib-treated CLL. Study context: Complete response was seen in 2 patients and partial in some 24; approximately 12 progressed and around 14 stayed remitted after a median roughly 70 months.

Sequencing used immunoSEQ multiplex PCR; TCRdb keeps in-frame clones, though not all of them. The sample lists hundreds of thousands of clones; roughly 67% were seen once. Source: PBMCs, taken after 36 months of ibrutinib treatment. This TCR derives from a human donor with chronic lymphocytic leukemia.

CDR3 DNA: TGTGCCAGCTCACCACCGGGACGCGATGGCTACACCTTC. Translating it yields CASSPPGRDGYTF. V and J are TRBV18 and TRBJ1-2; TRBD1 might be the D (5 bases). The V gene lost 0 bases and the J gene lost 6 bases, with 8 bases spanning the gap. This CDR3 region has 13 residues. Germline V CDR1 and CDR2: KGHSH, LQKENI.